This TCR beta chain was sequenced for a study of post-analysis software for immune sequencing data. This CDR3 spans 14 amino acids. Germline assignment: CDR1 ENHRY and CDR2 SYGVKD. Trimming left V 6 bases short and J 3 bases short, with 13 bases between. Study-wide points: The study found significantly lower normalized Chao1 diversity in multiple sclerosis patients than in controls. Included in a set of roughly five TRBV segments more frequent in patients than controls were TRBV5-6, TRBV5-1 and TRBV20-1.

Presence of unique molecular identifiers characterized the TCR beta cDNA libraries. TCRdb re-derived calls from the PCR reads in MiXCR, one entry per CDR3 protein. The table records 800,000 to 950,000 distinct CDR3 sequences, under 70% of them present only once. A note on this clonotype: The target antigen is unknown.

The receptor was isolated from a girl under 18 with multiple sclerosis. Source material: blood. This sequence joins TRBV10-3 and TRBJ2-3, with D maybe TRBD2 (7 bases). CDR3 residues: CAIRNREGTDTQYF. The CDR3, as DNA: TGTGCCATCAGAAACAGGGAGGGAACAGATACGCAGTATTTT.